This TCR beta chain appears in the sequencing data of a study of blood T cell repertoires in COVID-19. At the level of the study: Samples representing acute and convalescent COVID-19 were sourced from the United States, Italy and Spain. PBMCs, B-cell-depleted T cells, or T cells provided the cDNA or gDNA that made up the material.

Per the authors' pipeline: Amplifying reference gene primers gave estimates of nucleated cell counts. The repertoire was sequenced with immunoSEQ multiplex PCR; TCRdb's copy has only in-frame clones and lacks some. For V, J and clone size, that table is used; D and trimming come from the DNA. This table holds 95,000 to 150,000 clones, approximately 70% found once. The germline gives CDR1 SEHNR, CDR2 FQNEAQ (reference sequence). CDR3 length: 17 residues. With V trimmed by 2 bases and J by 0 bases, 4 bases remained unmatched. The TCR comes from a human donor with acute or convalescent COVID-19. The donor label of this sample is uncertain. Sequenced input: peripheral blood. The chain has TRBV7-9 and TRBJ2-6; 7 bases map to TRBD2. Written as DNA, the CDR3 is TGTGCCAGCAGCTTAATGGCGGGGGTCTCTGGGGCCAACGTCCTGACTTTC. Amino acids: CASSLMAGVSGANVLTF. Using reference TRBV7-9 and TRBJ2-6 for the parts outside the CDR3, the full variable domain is DTGVSQNPRHKITKRGQNVTFRCDPISEHNRLYWYRQTLGQGPEFLTYFQNEAQLEKSRLLSDRFSAERPKGSFSTLEIQRTEQGDSAMYLCASSLMAGVSGANVLTFGAGSRLTVL.